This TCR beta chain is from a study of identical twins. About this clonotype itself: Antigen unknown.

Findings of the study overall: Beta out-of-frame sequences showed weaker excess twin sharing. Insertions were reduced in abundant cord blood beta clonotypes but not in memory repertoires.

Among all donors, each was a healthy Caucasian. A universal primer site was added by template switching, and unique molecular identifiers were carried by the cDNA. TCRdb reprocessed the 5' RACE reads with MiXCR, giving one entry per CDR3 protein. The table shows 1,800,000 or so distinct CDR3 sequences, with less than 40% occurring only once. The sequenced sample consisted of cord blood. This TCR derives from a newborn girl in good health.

CDR3 region: CSARENRGHYSNQPQHF. DNA for the CDR3: TGCAGTGCTAGAGAAAACAGGGGGCACTATAGCAATCAGCCCCAGCATTTT. This chain links TRBV20-1 with TRBJ1-5; 9 bases line up with TRBD1. There are 17 residues in the CDR3. Trimming at V came to 0 bases and at J to 0 bases, leaving 6 bases not matched to a gene. Germline CDR1 DFQATT, CDR2 SNEGSKA (reference sequence).